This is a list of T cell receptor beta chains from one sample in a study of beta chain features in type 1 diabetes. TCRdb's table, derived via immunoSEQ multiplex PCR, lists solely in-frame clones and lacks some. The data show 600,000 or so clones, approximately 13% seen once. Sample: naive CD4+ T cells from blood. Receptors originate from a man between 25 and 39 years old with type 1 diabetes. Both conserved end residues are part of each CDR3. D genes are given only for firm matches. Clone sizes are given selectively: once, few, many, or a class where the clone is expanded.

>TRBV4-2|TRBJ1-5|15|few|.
TGTGCCAGCAGCCAAGAGGTCCGGGGCAATCAGCCCCAGCATTTT
CASSQEVRGNQPQHF
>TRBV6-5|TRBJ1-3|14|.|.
TGTGCCAGCAGCCGAAGGGGCGGTGGAAACACCATATATTTT
CASSRRGGGNTIYF
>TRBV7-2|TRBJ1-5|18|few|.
TGTGCCAGCAGCTTAGTCCCCCCCGGGACCCTGGTTGGTCAGCCCCAGCATTTT
CASSLVPPGTLVGQPQHF
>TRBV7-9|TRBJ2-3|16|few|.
TGTGCCAGCAGCTTAAAGTGGCAGGTCCCCGATGATACGCAGTATTTT
CASSLKWQVPDDTQYF
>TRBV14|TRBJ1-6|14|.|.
TGTGCCAGCAGCACTCGGCAATATAATTCACCCCTCCACTTT
CASSTRQYNSPLHF
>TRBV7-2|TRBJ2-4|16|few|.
TGTGCCAGCAGCTTAGTGCTCGGCCAAGCCAAAAACATTCAGTACTTC
CASSLVLGQAKNIQYF
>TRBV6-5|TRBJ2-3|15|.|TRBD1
TGTGCCAGCAGTTACTCGGGACAGTGGGCAGATACGCAGTATTTT
CASSYSGQWADTQYF
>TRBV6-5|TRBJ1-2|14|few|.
TGTGCCAGCAGCATAAGGGGACCGAAATATGGCTACACCTTC
CASSIRGPKYGYTF
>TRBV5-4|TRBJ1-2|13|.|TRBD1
TGTGCCAGCAGACGTACAGGGGCCTATGGCTACACCTTC
CASRRTGAYGYTF
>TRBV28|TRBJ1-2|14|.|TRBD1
TGTGCCAGCAGTCTAGGACAGGGCTACTATGGCTACACCTTC
CASSLGQGYYGYTF
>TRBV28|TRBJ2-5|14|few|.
TGTGCCAGCAGACCCTGGGACGCTGGGGAGACCCAGTACTTC
CASRPWDAGETQYF
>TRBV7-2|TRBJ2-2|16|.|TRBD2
TGTGCCAGCAGCCCAGAGCGGGGGCAAAACACCGGGGAGCTGTTTTTT
CASSPERGQNTGELFF
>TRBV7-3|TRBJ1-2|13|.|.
TGTGCCAGCAGCCTGGATCCTAAAGGGGGCTACACCTTC
CASSLDPKGGYTF
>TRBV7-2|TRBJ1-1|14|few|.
TGTGCCAGCAGCTTAGCAGGGATGAACACTGAAGCTTTCTTT
CASSLAGMNTEAFF
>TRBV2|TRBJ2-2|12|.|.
TGTGCCAGCGGAAAGAACACCGGGGAGCTGTTTTTT
CASGKNTGELFF
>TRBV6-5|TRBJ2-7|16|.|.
TGTGCCAGCAGTTACACGGCCAGGGCAGGATCCTACGAGCAGTACTTC
CASSYTARAGSYEQYF
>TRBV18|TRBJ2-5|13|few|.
TGTGCCAGCTCACCGGGCAGCCAAGAGACCCAGTACTTC
CASSPGSQETQYF
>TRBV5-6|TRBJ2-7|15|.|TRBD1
TGTGCCAGCAGCTTCGGGGACAGGGCCTCCTACGAGCAGTACTTC
CASSFGDRASYEQYF
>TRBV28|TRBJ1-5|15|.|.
TGTGCCAGCAGTTTGGTAGGGCTTAGCAATCAGCCCCAGCATTTT
CASSLVGLSNQPQHF
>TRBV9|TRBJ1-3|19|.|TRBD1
TGTGCCAGCAGCGTAGATGGGACAGGGGTCCAGCTCTCTGGAAACACCATATATTTT
CASSVDGTGVQLSGNTIYF
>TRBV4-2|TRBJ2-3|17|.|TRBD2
TGTGCCAGCAGCCAAACTACACTAGCGGGGGACACAGATACGCAGTATTTT
CASSQTTLAGDTDTQYF
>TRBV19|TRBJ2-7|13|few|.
TGTGCCAGTAGCCCTGAGAGCTCCTACGAGCAGTACTTC
CASSPESSYEQYF
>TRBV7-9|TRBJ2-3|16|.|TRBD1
TGTGCCAGCAGCGCCGTTTGGACAGGCGACACAGATACGCAGTATTTT
CASSAVWTGDTDTQYF
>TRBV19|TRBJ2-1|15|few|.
TGTGCCAGTCGCCCTTCAGGGGCTGGCTACAATGAGCAGTTCTTC
CASRPSGAGYNEQFF
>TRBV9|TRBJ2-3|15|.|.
TGTGCCAGCAGCGTAGGGCGGTCTAGCACAGATACGCAGTATTTT
CASSVGRSSTDTQYF
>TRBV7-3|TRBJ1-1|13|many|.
TGTGCCAGCAGCTTAAACAGAAACACTGAAGCTTTCTTT
CASSLNRNTEAFF
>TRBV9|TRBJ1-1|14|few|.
TGTGCCAGCAGCGTAGGACTGGAGAACACTGAAGCTTTCTTT
CASSVGLENTEAFF
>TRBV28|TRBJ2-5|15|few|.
TGTGCCAGCAGGTGGGGAGGGACACCACAAGAGACCCAGTACTTC
CASRWGGTPQETQYF
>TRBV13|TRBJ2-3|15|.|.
TGTGCCAGCAGCTTGCCCGGTATTAGCACAGATACGCAGTATTTT
CASSLPGISTDTQYF
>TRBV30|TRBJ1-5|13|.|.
TGTGCCTGGAGTAGACAGCGCAATCAGCCCCAGCATTTT
CAWSRQRNQPQHF
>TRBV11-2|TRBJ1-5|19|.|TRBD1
TGTGCCAGCAGCGCCCAAGGGGGCAGGACAGTCGACCACAATCAGCCCCAGCATTTT
CASSAQGGRTVDHNQPQHF
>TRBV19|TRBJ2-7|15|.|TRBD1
TGTGCCAGTAGTAGCCGGACGACAGGGACGAACGAGCAGTACTTC
CASSSRTTGTNEQYF
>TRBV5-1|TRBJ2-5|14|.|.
TGCGCCAGCTCCCCCATCGGTCAGCAAGAGACCCAGTACTTC
CASSPIGQQETQYF
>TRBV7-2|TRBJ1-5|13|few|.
TGTGCCAGCAGCCCCGGGGGCAATCAGCCCCAGCATTTT
CASSPGGNQPQHF
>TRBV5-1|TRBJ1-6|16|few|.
TGCGCCAGCAGCTTGGATTCGGGGTACGGGTCTTCACCCCTCCACTTT
CASSLDSGYGSSPLHF
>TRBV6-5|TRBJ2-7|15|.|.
TGTGCCAGCAGTTACTCGGGGGCTAGCCCCTACGAGCAGTACTTC
CASSYSGASPYEQYF
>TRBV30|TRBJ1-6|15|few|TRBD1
TGTGCCTGGAGAAAGACAGGGGTACATAATTCACCCCTCCACTTT
CAWRKTGVHNSPLHF